A single sample is the source of the 21 T cell receptor beta chains below, sequenced in a study of cytomegalovirus exposure and HLA in healthy donors. The PCR employed 60 Vbeta primers together with 13 Jbeta primers. Assay: immunoSEQ multiplex PCR; the TCRdb copy retains only in-frame clones and omits some. Among approximately 190,000 clones listed, approximately 87% were seen once. The specimen sequenced was PBMCs. The receptors shown here come from a man younger than 45 in good health and CMV-seronegative.

The chain has TRBV4-2 and TRBJ1-2; a weak D match, TRBD1 (6 bases). V lost 1 base and J lost 14, with 14 bases in between. In germline, CDR1 is LGHNA, CDR2 YNFKEQ. This CDR3 comprises 12 residues. CDR3 in amino acids: CASSQGVRGRTF. CDR3 bases: TGTGCCAGCAGCCAAGGGGTCAGGGGAAGGACCTTC.

J is TRBJ1-2 and V is TRBV27, with 8 bases identical to TRBD1. This CDR3 spans 17 amino acids. The germline V gene has CDR1 MNHEY and CDR2 SMNVEV (reference sequence). Losses at the gene ends were 5 bases for V and 0 bases for J; bases not matched to a gene: 11. The CDR3 DNA sequence: TGTGCCAGCAGTCGTACCCGGGACAGGCAGACTAACTATGGCTACACCTTC. Encoded protein: CASSRTRDRQTNYGYTF.

This sequence joins TRBV4-2 and TRBJ1-2; maybe TRBD1 (6 bases). This CDR3 comprises 15 residues. Trimming took 0 bases from V and 5 from J, leaving 13 bases between them. Germline lookup yields CDR1 LGHNA and CDR2 YNFKEQ. CDR3 sequence (DNA): TGTGCCAGCAGCCAAGATTTCTCCCAGGGGTATGGCTACACCTTC. It codes for CASSQDFSQGYGYTF.

The CDR3 here is CASNGQGYNEQFF. CDR3 bases: TGTGCCAGCAACGGACAGGGGTACAATGAGCAGTTCTTC. V and J are TRBV11-2 and TRBJ2-1, with 9 bases fitting TRBD1. CDR1 is SGHAT and CDR2 is FQNNGV in the germline V gene. This CDR3 has 13 amino acids. J gave up 4 bases and V 7 bases, and 2 bases lay outside the gene matches. Supplemented by reference TRBV11-2 and TRBJ2-1, the full variable domain reads EAGVAQSPRYKIIEKRQSVAFWCNPISGHATLYWYQQILGQGPKLLIQFQNNGVVDDSQLPKDRFSAERLKGVDSTLKIQPAKLEDSAVYLCASNGQGYNEQFFGPGTRLTVL.

This chain connects TRBV9 to TRBJ1-2, with 9 bases matching TRBD1. The J segment lost 8 bases and the V segment lost 0 bases, leaving 5 bases of the junction unmatched. Germline assignment: CDR1 SGDLS and CDR2 YYNGEE. The CDR3 totals 14 residues. The CDR3 DNA follows: TGTGCCAGCAGCGTAGTGGGACAGGGTATGGGCTACACCTTC. The encoded protein is CASSVVGQGMGYTF.

This chain joins TRBV15 and TRBJ1-3, with D maybe TRBD1 (5 bases). Germline values: CDR1 LNHNV, CDR2 YYDKDF (reference sequence). V was shortened by 5 bases and J by 3 bases, with 29 bases between the two germline ends. CDR3 size: 20 residues. The CDR3 sequence: CATSEPLARLHQGGGNTIYF. CDR3 bases: TGTGCCACCAGCGAACCCCTGGCCCGGTTACATCAGGGTGGTGGAAACACCATATATTTT.

This chain connects TRBV11-3 to TRBJ2-1, with 8 bases that match TRBD2. The V and J ends lost 2 bases and 8 bases, in that order; junction bases with no gene match: 2. Germline loops: CDR1 SGHNT, CDR2 YENEEA. The CDR3 runs to 13 residues. The DNA for the CDR3 is TGTGCCAGCAGCTTACGGGGGGGCCATGAGCAGTTCTTC. Protein: CASSLRGGHEQFF.

The genes are TRBV25-1 and TRBJ2-2; D unresolved. V lost 3 bases, J lost 7 bases, and 21 bases lay in between. The CDR3 is made up of 17 amino acids. Germline CDR1 reads MGHDK; CDR2 reads SYGVNS. The CDR3 here is CASSDPPLQEMVGELFF. The CDR3, as DNA: TGTGCCAGCAGTGATCCTCCCCTGCAGGAAATGGTCGGGGAGCTGTTTTTT.

The chain couples TRBV14 to TRBJ1-1, with 9 bases identical to TRBD1. With V trimmed by 2 bases and J by 6 bases, 7 bases remained unmatched. Germline V CDR1 and CDR2: SGHDN, FVKESK. The CDR3 runs 15 residues. CDR3 coding DNA: TGTGCCAGCAGCCAACGGGGGACAGGGATTCCTGAAGCTTTCTTT. This encodes CASSQRGTGIPEAFF.

This rearrangement joins TRBV15 to TRBJ2-7; D is unclear. Trimming took 3 bases from V and 2 from J, leaving 8 bases between them. CDR3 length: 13 residues. Germline CDR1 and CDR2: LNHNV and YYDKDF (reference sequence). CDR3 protein: CATSSSGPYEQYF. The CDR3, as DNA: TGTGCCACCAGCAGTTCTGGGCCCTACGAGCAGTACTTC.

This clone was counted only a few times. This chain connects TRBV5-4 to TRBJ2-3, with 8 bases identical to TRBD2. Germline CDR1 is SGHNT and CDR2 is YYREEE (reference sequence). The CDR3 has 17 amino acids. Trimming cost V 0 bases and J 0 bases; bases outside gene matches: 6. CDR3 coding DNA: TGTGCCAGCAGCTTGGTCGAGCGGGGGACTAGCACAGATACGCAGTATTTT. Residues: CASSLVERGTSTDTQYF.

This clone was detected a few times. J is TRBJ2-4 and V is TRBV6-1, with 8 positions matching TRBD1. V trimming: 5 bases; J trimming: 8 bases; junction bases outside the gene matches: 8. This CDR3 comprises 14 residues. The V gene's germline CDR1 is MNHNS and CDR2 SASEGT. The CDR3 loop reads CASSYSQQGDIQYF. The CDR3 DNA reads as TGTGCCAGCAGTTATAGTCAACAGGGGGACATTCAGTACTTC.

The chain joins TRBV5-8 to TRBJ2-3; 7 nucleotides agree with TRBD2. Germline loops: CDR1 SGHTS, CDR2 YDEGEE. The J segment lost 6 bases and the V segment lost 4 bases, leaving 14 bases of the junction unmatched. The CDR3 runs 16 residues. The chain's CDR3 is CASSSQRGGRGDTQYF. The CDR3 nucleotides read TGTGCCAGCAGCAGCCAGCGGGGCGGGAGAGGGGATACGCAGTATTTT.

This clone was seen a single time. The chain recombines TRBV7-8 with TRBJ2-2, with TRBD2 as a possible D gene (6 bases). The V gene's germline CDR1 is SGHVS and CDR2 FQNEAQ. The V and J ends lost 4 bases and 4 bases respectively, with 16 bases between them. The CDR3 is 16 amino acids. CDR3 region: CASSSGSGLSTGELFF. The CDR3 DNA is TGTGCCAGCAGCTCTGGCAGCGGGTTGAGCACCGGGGAGCTGTTTTTT.

J is TRBJ1-6 and V is TRBV19; tentatively, D is TRBD1 (5 bases). The CDR3 length is 15 residues. Trimming took off 7 bases at V and 4 bases at J, with 14 bases between the two ends. The germline V gene encodes CDR1 LNHDA and CDR2 SQIVND (reference sequence). CDR3 DNA sequence: TGTGCCAGTACCAGGGTGAATGAATATAATTCACCCCTCCACTTT. Protein: CASTRVNEYNSPLHF.

The DNA of the CDR3 is TGTGCCAGCAGCCCCGGGACTAGCGGGATGCAGTTCTTC. Translating it yields CASSPGTSGMQFF. This chain joins TRBV4-2 and TRBJ2-1; 13 bases match TRBD2. The CDR3 extends over 13 amino acids. Losses at the gene ends were 4 bases for V and 12 bases for J; bases not matched to a gene: 3. Germline assignment: CDR1 LGHNA and CDR2 YNFKEQ.

In its sample, this clone was seen once. The CDR3 protein is CASKSWTGSFYGYTF. CDR3 in DNA: TGTGCCAGCAAGTCCTGGACAGGGTCCTTCTATGGCTACACCTTC. V is TRBV6-5 and J is TRBJ1-2, with 8 bases lining up with TRBD1. Germline CDR1 reads MNHEY; CDR2 reads SVGAGI. J lost 4 bases, V lost 7 bases, and 11 bases had no gene match. The CDR3 loop spans 15 amino acids.

The chain links TRBV5-1 to TRBJ2-1, with 9 bases matching TRBD2. V shed 3 bases, J shed 4 bases, and the junction held 5 bases outside the gene matches. Germline V lookup: CDR1 SGHRS, CDR2 YFSETQ. The CDR3 runs 15 residues. CDR3 sequence (DNA): TGCGCCAGCAGCTCCTTAGCGGGAGCTTACAATGAGCAGTTCTTC. This sequence encodes CASSSLAGAYNEQFF.

In nucleotides, the CDR3 is TGTGCCACTGCGACTAGGGGACCCTACGAGCAGTACTTC. It yields the protein CATATRGPYEQYF. The chain recombines TRBV2 with TRBJ2-7, with D tentatively TRBD2 (6 bases). CDR3 length: 13 residues. V gave up 10 bases and J gave up 2 bases, with 15 bases separating them. CDR1 is SNHLY and CDR2 is FYNNEI in the germline V gene.

The chain couples TRBV10-3 to TRBJ2-4, with 11 bases that match TRBD2. V lost 0 bases and J lost 0; bases outside the gene matches: 7. The CDR3 is 19 residues long. In germline, CDR1 is ENHRY, CDR2 SYGVKD. The CDR3 DNA sequence: TGTGCCATCAGTGAGTCGGCTAGCGGGGGGCCGGAAGCCAAAAACATTCAGTACTTC. It translates to CAISESASGGPEAKNIQYF.

The chain joins TRBV27 to TRBJ2-7, with D maybe TRBD1 (5 bases). This CDR3 spans 14 amino acids. The germline gives CDR1 MNHEY, CDR2 SMNVEV (reference sequence). The ends were cut back, 6 bases at V and 7 bases at J, with 19 bases in the middle. This chain's CDR3 is CASRATDTDVEQYF. In nucleotides, the CDR3 is TGTGCCAGCAGAGCGACGGACACGGATGTGGAGCAGTACTTC.